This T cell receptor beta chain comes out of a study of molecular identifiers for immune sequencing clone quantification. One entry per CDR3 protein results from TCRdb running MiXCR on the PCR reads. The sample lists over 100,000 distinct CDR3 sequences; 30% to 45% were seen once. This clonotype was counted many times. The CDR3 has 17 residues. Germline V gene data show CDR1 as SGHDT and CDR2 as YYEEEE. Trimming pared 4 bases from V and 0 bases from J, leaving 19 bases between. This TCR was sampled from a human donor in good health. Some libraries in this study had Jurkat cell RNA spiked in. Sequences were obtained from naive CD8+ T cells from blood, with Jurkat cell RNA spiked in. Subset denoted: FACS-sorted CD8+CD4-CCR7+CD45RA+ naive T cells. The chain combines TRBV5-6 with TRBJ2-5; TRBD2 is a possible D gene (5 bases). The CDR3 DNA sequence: TGTGCCAGCAGCCACACGCCCGGGGAAGGCTACCAAGAGACCCAGTACTTC. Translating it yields CASSHTPGEGYQETQYF.